Here is one T cell receptor (beta chain) with its context. Its antigen is currently unknown. The data were taken from a study of T cell responses to AZD1222 COVID-19 vaccine. Across the whole study: Analyses pooled second doses at about 4 or about 12 weeks. Study results and caveats: Baseline seropositives among AZD1222 recipients totaled only 5 to 7.

Assay used: immunoSEQ multiplex PCR; TCRdb lists only in-frame clones, some missing. The sample carries some 110,000 clones, 85% to 90% recorded once. V dropped 5 bases and J dropped 6; count of bases not matched to a gene: 9. The CDR3 is made up of 14 amino acids. Germline V gene data show CDR1 as SGHAT and CDR2 as FQNNGV. This sequence was found in an adult in good health. Specimen: peripheral blood, collected on day 0 of AZD1222 vaccination. The genes are TRBV11-2 and TRBJ2-5; the match to TRBD2 covers 7 bases. CDR3 sequence reads: CASSLGGGSKTQYF. The CDR3 DNA follows: TGTGCCAGCAGCCTCGGGGGAGGGTCGAAGACCCAGTACTTC.